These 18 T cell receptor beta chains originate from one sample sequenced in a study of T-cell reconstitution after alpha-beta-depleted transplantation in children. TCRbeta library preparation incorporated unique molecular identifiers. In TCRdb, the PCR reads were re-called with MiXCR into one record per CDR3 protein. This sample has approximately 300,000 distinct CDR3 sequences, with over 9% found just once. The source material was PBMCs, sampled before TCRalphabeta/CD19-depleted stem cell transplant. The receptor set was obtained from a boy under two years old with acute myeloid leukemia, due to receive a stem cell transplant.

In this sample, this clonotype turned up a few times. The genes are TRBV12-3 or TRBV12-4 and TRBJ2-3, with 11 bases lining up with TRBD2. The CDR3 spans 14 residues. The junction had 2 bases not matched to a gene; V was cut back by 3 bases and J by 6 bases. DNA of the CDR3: TGTGCCAGCAGTTTTAGCGGGGGGGCGGATACGCAGTATTTT. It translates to CASSFSGGADTQYF.

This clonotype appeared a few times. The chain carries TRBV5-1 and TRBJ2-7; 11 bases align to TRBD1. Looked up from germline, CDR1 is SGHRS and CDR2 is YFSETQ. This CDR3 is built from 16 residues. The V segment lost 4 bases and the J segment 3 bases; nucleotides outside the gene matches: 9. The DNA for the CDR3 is TGCGCCAGCAGCCCCCTAGGGACAGGGGGGGACTACGAGCAGTACTTC. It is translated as CASSPLGTGGDYEQYF.

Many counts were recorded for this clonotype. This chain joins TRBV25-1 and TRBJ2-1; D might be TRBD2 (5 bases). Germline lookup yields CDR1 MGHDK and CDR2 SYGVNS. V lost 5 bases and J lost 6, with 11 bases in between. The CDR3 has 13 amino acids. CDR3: CASSLTTSNEQFF. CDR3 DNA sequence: TGTGCCAGCAGTCTTACCACTAGCAATGAGCAGTTCTTC.

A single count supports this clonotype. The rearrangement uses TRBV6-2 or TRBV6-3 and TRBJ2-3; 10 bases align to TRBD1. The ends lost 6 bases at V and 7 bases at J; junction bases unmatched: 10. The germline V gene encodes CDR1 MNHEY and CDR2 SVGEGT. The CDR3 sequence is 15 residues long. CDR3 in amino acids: CASSPGQGFRHTQYF. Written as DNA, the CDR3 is TGTGCCAGCAGCCCGGGACAGGGGTTTCGACATACGCAGTATTTT.

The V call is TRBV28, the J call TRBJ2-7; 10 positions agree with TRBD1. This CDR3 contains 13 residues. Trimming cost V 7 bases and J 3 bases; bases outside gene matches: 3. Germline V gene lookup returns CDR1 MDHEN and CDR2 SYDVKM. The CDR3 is CASTDRGLYEQYF. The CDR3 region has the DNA TGTGCCAGCACCGACAGGGGGCTCTACGAGCAGTACTTC. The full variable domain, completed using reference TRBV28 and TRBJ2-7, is DVKVTQSSRYLVKRTGEKVFLECVQDMDHENMFWYRQDPGLGLRLIYFSYDVKMKEKGDIPEGYSVSREKKERFSLILESASTNQTSMYLCASTDRGLYEQYFGPGTRLTVT.

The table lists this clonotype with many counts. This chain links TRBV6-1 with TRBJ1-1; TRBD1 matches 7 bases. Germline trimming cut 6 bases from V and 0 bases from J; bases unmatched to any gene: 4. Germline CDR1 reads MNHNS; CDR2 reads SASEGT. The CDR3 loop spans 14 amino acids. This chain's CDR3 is CASRPGGLNTEAFF. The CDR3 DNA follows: TGTGCCAGCAGACCAGGGGGTTTGAACACTGAAGCTTTCTTT.

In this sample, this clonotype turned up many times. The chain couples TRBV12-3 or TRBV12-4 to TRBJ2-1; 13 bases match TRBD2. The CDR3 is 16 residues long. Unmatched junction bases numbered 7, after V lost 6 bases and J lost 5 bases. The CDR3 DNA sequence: TGTGCCAGCAGCCCGGGACTAGCGGGGACCCACAATGAGCAGTTCTTC. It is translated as CASSPGLAGTHNEQFF.

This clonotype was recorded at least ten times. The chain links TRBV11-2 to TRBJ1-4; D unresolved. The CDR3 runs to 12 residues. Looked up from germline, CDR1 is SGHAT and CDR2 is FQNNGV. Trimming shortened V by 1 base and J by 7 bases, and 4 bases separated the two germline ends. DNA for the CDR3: TGTGCCAGCAGCTTAGTGAGTGAAAAACTGTTTTTT. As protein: CASSLVSEKLFF.

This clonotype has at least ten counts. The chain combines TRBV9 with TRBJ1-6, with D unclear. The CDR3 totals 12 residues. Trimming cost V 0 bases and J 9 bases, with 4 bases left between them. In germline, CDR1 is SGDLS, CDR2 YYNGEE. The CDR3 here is CASSVVVSPLHF. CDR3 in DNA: TGTGCCAGCAGCGTAGTGGTTTCACCCCTCCACTTT.

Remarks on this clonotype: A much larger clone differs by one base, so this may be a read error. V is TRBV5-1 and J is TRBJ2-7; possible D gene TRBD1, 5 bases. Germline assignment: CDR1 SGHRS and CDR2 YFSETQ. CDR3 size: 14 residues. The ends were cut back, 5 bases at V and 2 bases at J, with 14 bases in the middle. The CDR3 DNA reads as TGCGCCAGCAGATGGGAACAGGCGGCCTACGAGCAGTACTTC. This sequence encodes CASRWEQAAYEQYF.

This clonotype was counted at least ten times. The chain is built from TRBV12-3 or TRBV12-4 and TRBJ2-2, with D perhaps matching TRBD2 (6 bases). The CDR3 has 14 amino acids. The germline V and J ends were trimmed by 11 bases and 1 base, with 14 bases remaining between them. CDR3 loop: CAGGWQGNTGELFF. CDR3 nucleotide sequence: TGTGCCGGAGGGTGGCAGGGGAACACCGGGGAGCTGTTTTTT.

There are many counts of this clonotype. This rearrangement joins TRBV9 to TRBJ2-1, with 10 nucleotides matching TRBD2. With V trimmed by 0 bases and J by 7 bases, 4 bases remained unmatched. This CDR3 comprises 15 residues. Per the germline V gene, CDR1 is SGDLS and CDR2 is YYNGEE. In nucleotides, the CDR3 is TGTGCCAGCAGCGTAGGGACTAGCGGAAGTAATGAGCAGTTCTTC. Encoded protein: CASSVGTSGSNEQFF.

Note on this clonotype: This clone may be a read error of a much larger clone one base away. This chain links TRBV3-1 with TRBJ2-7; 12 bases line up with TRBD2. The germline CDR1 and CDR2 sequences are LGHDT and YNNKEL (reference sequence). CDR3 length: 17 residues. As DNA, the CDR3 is TGTGCCACCAGCCAAGATTGGGCTAGCGGGAGGGTTTACGAGCAGTACTTC. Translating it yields CATSQDWASGRVYEQYF.

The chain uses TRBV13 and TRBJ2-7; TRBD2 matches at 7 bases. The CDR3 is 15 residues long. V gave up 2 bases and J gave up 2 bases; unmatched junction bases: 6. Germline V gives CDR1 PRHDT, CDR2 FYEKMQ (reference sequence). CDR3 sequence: CASSLTGTTPYEQYF. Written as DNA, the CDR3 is TGTGCCAGCAGCTTAACCGGGACTACACCCTACGAGCAGTACTTC.

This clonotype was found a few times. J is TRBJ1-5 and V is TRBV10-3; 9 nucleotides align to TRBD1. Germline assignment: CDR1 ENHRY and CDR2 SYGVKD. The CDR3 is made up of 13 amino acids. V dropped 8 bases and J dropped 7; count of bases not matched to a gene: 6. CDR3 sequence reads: CAIRTGEGQPQHF. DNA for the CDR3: TGTGCCATCCGGACAGGGGAAGGACAGCCCCAGCATTTT.

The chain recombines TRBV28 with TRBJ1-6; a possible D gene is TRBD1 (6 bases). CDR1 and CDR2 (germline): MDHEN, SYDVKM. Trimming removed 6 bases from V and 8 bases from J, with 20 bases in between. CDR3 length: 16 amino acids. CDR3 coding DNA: TGTGCCAGCAGCCTATGGGGGGGCCGCCTGGATTCACCCCTCCACTTT. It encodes CASSLWGGRLDSPLHF.

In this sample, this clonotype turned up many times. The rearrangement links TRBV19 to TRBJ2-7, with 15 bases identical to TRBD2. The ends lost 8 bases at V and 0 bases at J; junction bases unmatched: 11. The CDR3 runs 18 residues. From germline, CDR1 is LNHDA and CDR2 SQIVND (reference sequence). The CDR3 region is CASASGLAGGGSSYEQYF. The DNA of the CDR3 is TGTGCCAGTGCTTCGGGACTAGCGGGAGGAGGGAGCTCCTACGAGCAGTACTTC.

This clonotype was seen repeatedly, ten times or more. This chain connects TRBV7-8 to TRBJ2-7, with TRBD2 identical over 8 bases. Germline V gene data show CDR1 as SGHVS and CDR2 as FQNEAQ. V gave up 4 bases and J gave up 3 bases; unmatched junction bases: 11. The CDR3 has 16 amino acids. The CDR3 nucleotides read TGTGCCAGCAGCTCCCGGGGGGGTTTAGCCTTCTACGAGCAGTACTTC. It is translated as CASSSRGGLAFYEQYF. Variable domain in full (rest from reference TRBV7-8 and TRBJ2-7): GAGVSQSPRYKVAKRGQDVALRCDPISGHVSLFWYQQALGQGPEFLTYFQNEAQLDKSGLPSDRFFAERPEGSVSTLKIQRTQQEDSAVYLCASSSRGGLAFYEQYFGPGTRLTVT.